One sample yielded the 17 T cell receptor beta chains listed below, sequenced in a study of blood T cell repertoires in COVID-19. TCRdb keeps only in-frame clones here, not all; method: immunoSEQ multiplex PCR. This sample yields roughly 320,000 clones, of which approximately 90% are seen a single time; over 5.5% belongs to the top ten. Input material: peripheral blood. The source of these receptors is a woman in her forties or fifties with COVID-19, enrolled during active disease.

This clone was seen only a few times. This rearrangement joins TRBV27 to TRBJ2-5, with 9 bases identical to TRBD1. The CDR3 contains 14 residues. Germline CDR1 reads MNHEY; CDR2 reads SMNVEV (reference sequence). The V segment lost 6 bases and the J segment 5 bases; nucleotides outside the gene matches: 7. The CDR3 loop reads CASRPSGTGETQYF. The CDR3, as DNA: TGTGCCAGCAGGCCCTCCGGGACAGGGGAGACCCAGTACTTC.

V and J are TRBV4-2 and TRBJ2-2; 7 bases are shared with TRBD2. There are 17 residues in the CDR3. From germline, CDR1 is LGHNA and CDR2 YNFKEQ. Trimming removed 0 bases from V and 0 bases from J; junction bases left unmatched: 4. This CDR3 is CASSQDHGTTNTGELFF. CDR3 DNA sequence: TGTGCCAGCAGCCAAGACCACGGGACTACGAACACCGGGGAGCTGTTTTTT.

The genes are TRBV19 and TRBJ1-2; TRBD1 aligns across 7 bases. Germline V gives CDR1 LNHDA, CDR2 SQIVND (reference sequence). The CDR3 has 15 amino acids. Trimming took 1 base from V and 6 from J; bases not matched to a gene: 8. This CDR3 reads CASSIGQGGSHGYTF. The CDR3 region has the DNA TGTGCCAGTAGTATAGGACAGGGAGGTTCCCATGGCTACACCTTC.

The V call is TRBV29-1, the J call TRBJ1-1; possibly TRBD1 for D (5 bases). This CDR3 has 10 residues. The V gene's germline CDR1 is SQVTM and CDR2 ANQGSEA. The V end lost 6 bases, the J end lost 3 bases, and 5 bases lay between the germline ends. The CDR3 loop is CSVGDTEAFF. Here the CDR3 DNA reads TGCAGCGTAGGGGACACTGAAGCTTTCTTT.

The V and J genes are TRBV18 and TRBJ1-2, with D possibly being TRBD1 (6 bases). CDR1 and CDR2 (germline): KGHSH, LQKENI. Trimming shortened V by 6 bases and J by 6 bases, and 17 bases separated the two germline ends. The CDR3 sequence is 14 residues long. CDR3: CASSKGGGSNGYTF. CDR3 bases: TGTGCCAGCTCCAAGGGCGGGGGCTCAAATGGCTACACCTTC.

The V gene is TRBV5-6, the J gene TRBJ1-4; a weak D match, TRBD1 (6 bases). Trimming took off 4 bases at V and 8 bases at J, with 21 bases between the two ends. The CDR3 loop spans 16 amino acids. The germline V gene encodes CDR1 SGHDT and CDR2 YYEEEE. The CDR3 nucleotides are TGTGCCAGCAGCCCCGGAGGGGGGGCGGTCGGCGAAAAACTGTTTTTT. Amino acid sequence: CASSPGGGAVGEKLFF.

In nucleotides, the CDR3 is TGTGCCAGCAGTCCGAACTACAGGGAAGCTTTCTTT. The encoded protein is CASSPNYREAFF. The chain uses TRBV28 and TRBJ1-1, with a tentative D call TRBD1 (5 bases). Germline V gene lookup returns CDR1 MDHEN and CDR2 SYDVKM. The CDR3 totals 12 residues. V lost 5 bases and J lost 8, with 12 bases in between.

The chain is built from TRBV2 and TRBJ2-3; perhaps TRBD2 as D (5 bases). CDR1 is SNHLY and CDR2 is FYNNEI in the germline V gene. Trimming removed 11 bases at V and 3 bases at J, with 21 bases between. The CDR3 loop spans 15 amino acids. The CDR3 region is CASRLGGAVTDTQYF. CDR3 nucleotides: TGTGCCTCCCGATTAGGCGGAGCGGTTACAGATACGCAGTATTTT.

The chain recombines TRBV30 with TRBJ1-4; unclear D gene. The germline CDR1 and CDR2 sequences are GTSNPN and SVGIG (reference sequence). Trimming removed 3 bases from V and 10 bases from J, with 21 bases in between. CDR3 size: 15 residues. Here the CDR3 reads CAWSAARPPAGKLFF. CDR3 DNA sequence: TGTGCCTGGAGCGCCGCCAGGCCGCCGGCGGGAAAACTGTTTTTT.

This chain joins TRBV23-1 and TRBJ2-3; D unresolved. TRBV23-1 counts as an open reading frame of uncertain function. The CDR3 length is 17 residues. The V end lost 2 bases, the J end lost 6 bases, and 21 bases lay between the germline ends. CDR3 coding DNA: TGCGCCAGCAGTCAACAGGCTGGTCCCGTTCCTTCGGATACGCAGTATTTT. It is translated as CASSQQAGPVPSDTQYF.

This rearrangement joins TRBV5-5 to TRBJ2-1; possibly TRBD1 for D (5 bases). V was clipped by 1 base and J by 2 bases, with 10 bases between them. The length of the CDR3 is 15 residues. Germline lookup yields CDR1 SGHKS and CDR2 YYEKEE (reference sequence). The CDR3 reads CASSLMQGTYNEQFF. The CDR3, as DNA: TGTGCCAGCAGCTTGATGCAGGGTACCTACAATGAGCAGTTCTTC.

V and J are TRBV5-5 and TRBJ2-1; D perhaps matches TRBD2 (5 bases). The CDR3 has 16 amino acids. The V end was cut by 4 bases, the J end by 3 bases, with 17 bases between. CDR1 and CDR2 from the germline V gene are SGHKS and YYEKEE (reference sequence). The DNA of the CDR3 is TGTGCCAGCAGCCCCCGATCGAGCGGAGTCTACAATGAGCAGTTCTTC. This encodes CASSPRSSGVYNEQFF.

The chain uses TRBV3-1 (or the pseudogene TRBV3-2) and TRBJ2-7; 9 bases map to TRBD1. The CDR3 covers 16 residues. V lost 0 bases, J lost 5 bases, and 8 bases stayed unmatched. Germline CDR1 reads LGHDT; CDR2 reads YNNKEL (reference sequence). The CDR3 nucleotides read TGTGCCAGCAGCCAAGATTGGAGACAGGGGGGACACGAGCAGTACTTC. Its translation is CASSQDWRQGGHEQYF.

This clone was picked up one time. The chain uses TRBV10-1 and TRBJ2-3; 10 bases fit TRBD2. V trimming: 4 bases; J trimming: 4 bases; junction bases outside the gene matches: 5. This CDR3 comprises 15 residues. Germline loops: CDR1 WNHNN, CDR2 SYGVQD (reference sequence). DNA of the CDR3: TGCGCCAGCAGTGCGGGCCTAGCGGGAGCAGATACGCAGTATTTT. Protein product: CASSAGLAGADTQYF.

This chain links TRBV6-6 with TRBJ2-7; D is undetermined. The V end was cut by 4 bases, the J end by 2 bases, with 6 bases between. This CDR3 is built from 12 residues. The germline CDR1 and CDR2 sequences are MNHNY and SVGAGI (reference sequence). CDR3 nucleotides: TGTGCCAGCAGTTCCGGAGCCTACGAGCAGTACTTC. Translation: CASSSGAYEQYF.

The rearrangement links TRBV4-2 to TRBJ2-1; TRBD2 agrees at 11 bases. Trimming cost V 0 bases and J 2 bases; bases outside gene matches: 9. The CDR3 covers 19 residues. Germline CDR1 is LGHNA and CDR2 is YNFKEQ. The CDR3 loop is CASSQDSSSGRAAYNEQFF. The CDR3 nucleotides read TGTGCCAGCAGCCAAGATTCAAGTAGCGGGAGGGCCGCCTACAATGAGCAGTTCTTC.

The chain carries TRBV5-5 and TRBJ2-1; 9 bases match TRBD2. The CDR3 runs to 16 residues. V shed 0 bases and J 10 bases; nucleotides not matched to a gene: 11. Per the germline V gene, CDR1 is SGHKS and CDR2 is YYEKEE (reference sequence). CDR3 sequence (DNA): TGTGCCAGCAGCTTGGATGGCGGGAGGGCCCTGGGGGAGCAGTTCTTC. Translation gives CASSLDGGRALGEQFF.